These 15 T cell receptor beta chains were sequenced from one sample in a study of Graves' ophthalmopathy and Graves' hyperthyroidism. Amplification targeted the TCR beta CDR3 regions, with RNA transcripts as the source material. Scientists carried out first-round RT-PCR using HTBI primers and then a second-round multiplex PCR. TCRdb analysed the multiplex PCR reads with MiXCR anew, one entry per CDR3 protein. Found here are some 47,000 distinct CDR3 sequences, around half of them singletons; the top ten hold about 24%. The material sequenced was peripheral blood. The receptors come from an adult man with Graves' ophthalmopathy.

This clonotype was picked up many times. The V call is TRBV6-6, the J call TRBJ1-3; D is undetermined. Trimming removed 0 bases from V and 1 base from J, with 7 bases in between. The germline V gene has CDR1 MNHNY and CDR2 SVGAGI (reference sequence). The CDR3 sequence is 15 residues long. This CDR3 is CASSYSGGSGNTIYF. The CDR3 coding sequence is TGTGCCAGCAGTTACTCGGGCGGATCTGGAAACACCATATATTTT.

This clonotype has ten or more counts. Written as DNA, the CDR3 is TGTGCCAGCAGACTTCTAGCGGGAGGGACCACAGATACGCAGTATTTT. Translation: CASRLLAGGTTDTQYF. The rearrangement uses TRBV28 and TRBJ2-3; 12 bases align to TRBD2. Germline V gene data show CDR1 as MDHEN and CDR2 as SYDVKM. This CDR3 comprises 16 residues. V trimming: 6 bases; J trimming: 2 bases; junction bases outside the gene matches: 6. The whole variable domain, remainder taken from reference TRBV28 and TRBJ2-3, is DVKVTQSSRYLVKRTGEKVFLECVQDMDHENMFWYRQDPGLGLRLIYFSYDVKMKEKGDIPEGYSVSREKKERFSLILESASTNQTSMYLCASRLLAGGTTDTQYFGPGTRLTVL.

Worth noting for this clonotype: This CDR3 fails to terminate in the conserved phenylalanine or tryptophan, so it likely reflects a read error. The DNA is omitted, as the CDR3 cannot be located on it reliably, and the CDR3 follows TCRdb's listing. CDR3 protein: CASSLVVSGKKRFL. This chain joins TRBV7-9 and TRBJ2-1. Germline-derived CDR1 and CDR2 are SEHNR and FQNEAQ (reference sequence). The CDR3 sequence runs 14 residues, both termini included.

A note on this clonotype: The junction shows a germline mismatch at one end, possibly a read error. The chain employs TRBV20-1 and TRBJ2-5; D is tentatively TRBD1 or TRBD2 (5 bases each). Germline lookup yields CDR1 DFQATT and CDR2 SNEGSKA (reference sequence). This CDR3 is built from 15 residues. CDR3 coding DNA: TGCAGTGCTAGAGATGGGGCAGGAGGACAAGGGACCCAGTACTTC. Its translation is CSARDGAGGQGTQYF.

V usage is TRBV10-3 and J usage is TRBJ1-5; 9 nucleotides align to TRBD1. V lost 6 bases to trimming and J lost 4 bases; unmatched junction nucleotides: 4. The CDR3 contains 14 residues. In germline, CDR1 is ENHRY, CDR2 SYGVKD. The DNA for the CDR3 is TGTGCCATCAGCTCGGACAGGGGAAATCAGCCCCAGCATTTT. Protein: CAISSDRGNQPQHF.

The gene calls are TRBV20-1 and TRBJ2-3; the match to TRBD1 covers 11 bases. V trimming: 3 bases; J trimming: 5 bases; junction bases outside the gene matches: 13. Per germline, CDR1 DFQATT and CDR2 SNEGSKA (reference sequence). This CDR3 has 17 amino acids. The CDR3 reads CSASDISGQGGGDTQYF. CDR3 coding DNA: TGCAGTGCTAGCGACATTTCGGGACAGGGGGGTGGAGATACGCAGTATTTT.

The chain uses TRBV5-4 and TRBJ2-2; weak D call: TRBD2 (5 bases). The CDR3 has 15 residues. Germline CDR1 reads SGHNT; CDR2 reads YYREEE (reference sequence). Trimming cost V 4 bases and J 3 bases, with 13 bases left between them. The CDR3 DNA sequence: TGTGCCAGCAGCCGAAGGACTTTAGACACCGGGGAGCTGTTTTTT. Its protein product is CASSRRTLDTGELFF. The full variable domain, rest sourced from reference TRBV5-4 and TRBJ2-2, is ETGVTQSPTHLIKTRGQQVTLRCSSQSGHNTVSWYQQALGQGPQFIFQYYREEENGRGNFPPRFSGLQFPNYSSELNVNALELDDSALYLCASSRRTLDTGELFFGEGSRLTVL.

The chain employs TRBV7-8 and TRBJ2-1; possible D gene TRBD1, 6 bases. V dropped 7 bases and J dropped 6 bases, with 13 bases sitting between them. Germline CDR1 SGHVS, CDR2 FQNEAQ. The CDR3 consists of 13 residues. DNA for the CDR3: TGTGCCAGCACCATTATGACAGGCAATGAGCAGTTCTTC. Its protein product is CASTIMTGNEQFF.

This clonotype was detected many times. The chain joins TRBV28 to TRBJ2-2; TRBD1 agrees at 9 bases. This CDR3 region has 16 residues. Unmatched junction bases numbered 9, after V lost 6 bases and J lost 4 bases. CDR1 and CDR2 from the germline V gene are MDHEN and SYDVKM. The DNA of the CDR3 is TGTGCCAGCAGAACTTTACAGGGGGCAGGCACCGGGGAGCTGTTTTTT. Encoded protein: CASRTLQGAGTGELFF.

Regarding this clonotype: A junction boundary mismatches the germline segment, possibly from a read error. The chain combines TRBV5-6 with TRBJ2-7; tentatively, D is TRBD1 (5 bases). This CDR3 is built from 14 residues. Per the germline V gene, CDR1 is SGHDT and CDR2 is YYEEEE. CDR3 sequence reads: CVSRSSQGLFGQYF. The CDR3 nucleotides read TGTGTCAGCAGAAGCAGCCAGGGATTGTTCGGGCAGTACTTC.

At least ten counts were recorded for this clonotype. The J gene is TRBJ2-7, the V gene TRBV27; 14 bases agree with TRBD2. With V trimmed by 2 bases and J by 0 bases, 0 bases remained unmatched. The CDR3 contains 16 residues. CDR1 MNHEY and CDR2 SMNVEV come from the germline V gene (reference sequence). The CDR3 nucleotides read TGTGCCAGCAGTTTAGGGACTAGCGGGAGCTCCTACGAGCAGTACTTC. Its protein product is CASSLGTSGSSYEQYF.

This clonotype was detected ten times or more. The chain uses TRBV12-5 and TRBJ2-1; D is perhaps TRBD1 (5 bases). Between the trimmed V and J ends, which lost 0 bases and 6 bases, there was a span of 15 bases. In germline, CDR1 is LGHNT, CDR2 FRNRAP. The CDR3 covers 16 residues. Here the CDR3 DNA reads TGTGCTAGTGGTTTGGTACTGGGGCAGACGGTCAATGAGCAGTTCTTC. Residues: CASGLVLGQTVNEQFF.

This clonotype occurred many times. This chain joins TRBV4-1 and TRBJ2-6; D is unclear. The CDR3 contains 18 residues. V lost 0 bases and J lost 0, with 12 bases in between. Germline CDR1 is MGHRA and CDR2 is YSYEKL. The CDR3: CASSQETASHSGANVLTF. As DNA, the CDR3 is TGCGCCAGCAGCCAAGAAACAGCCTCGCACTCTGGGGCCAACGTCCTGACTTTC.

This clonotype is termed medium-sized. The V gene is TRBV24-1, the J gene TRBJ2-1, with D possibly TRBD2 on 7 matching bases. The germline V gene encodes CDR1 KGHDR and CDR2 SFDVKD. Trimming left V 4 bases short and J 3 bases short, with 12 bases between. The CDR3 extends over 15 amino acids. The CDR3 sequence is CATSETGGNYNEQFF. The CDR3 DNA sequence: TGTGCCACCAGTGAAACGGGGGGCAACTACAATGAGCAGTTCTTC.

This clonotype was seen repeatedly, ten times or more. V usage is TRBV25-1 and J usage is TRBJ2-2; TRBD2 matches at 8 bases. The CDR3 runs to 14 residues. J lost 4 bases, V lost 6 bases, and 4 bases had no gene match. Germline CDR1 and CDR2: MGHDK and SYGVNS. The CDR3 nucleotides are TGTGCCAGCAGCTCGGGACTAGTCACCGGGGAGCTGTTTTTT. Residues: CASSSGLVTGELFF.